The clone carrying this TCR beta chain came up many times. Its target is unknown. The study amplified TCR beta CDR3 regions using RNA transcripts. HTBI primers served in a first-round RT-PCR, which a second-round multiplex PCR followed. TCRdb re-called the multiplex PCR reads through MiXCR, storing one row per CDR3 protein. Among about 740,000 distinct CDR3 sequences listed, approximately 40% were seen once. The data belong to a study of Graves' ophthalmopathy and Graves' hyperthyroidism. CDR1 and CDR2 from the germline V gene are LNHNV and YYDKDF (reference sequence). The CDR3 has 16 residues. J lost 1 base, V lost 2 bases, and 7 bases had no gene match. Researchers turned away patients with other autoimmune diseases, uncontrolled infections, pregnancy or lactation. Whole-study findings and limits: Among thyroid clonotypes expanded above 0.001 frequency, most also appeared in blood. Forecasting of ophthalmopathy progression by the model achieved over 55% sensitivity and less than 80% specificity.

This receptor was taken from an adult man with Graves' ophthalmopathy. Specimen: peripheral blood. The chain combines TRBV15 with TRBJ1-1, with 7 bases lining up with TRBD1. The DNA of the CDR3 is TGTGCCACCAGCAGAAACTTGGACAGGAAGAACACTGAAGCTTTCTTT. As protein: CATSRNLDRKNTEAFF. The variable domain in full, with the rest retrieved from reference TRBV15 and TRBJ1-1, is DAMVIQNPRYQVTQFGKPVTLSCSQTLNHNVMYWYQQKSSQAPKLLFHYYDKDFNNEADTPDNFQSRRPNTSFCFLDIRSPGLGDTAMYLCATSRNLDRKNTEAFFGQGTRLTVV.